The clone carrying this TCR beta chain was recorded a few times. Within the sample, other DNA sequences also encode this same CDR3. Trimming took 6 bases from V and 5 from J, leaving 13 bases between them. Per the germline V gene, CDR1 is MNHEY and CDR2 is SMNVEV (reference sequence). The length of the CDR3 is 13 residues. Profiling relied on immunoSEQ multiplex PCR, and the TCRdb table lists in-frame clones only, not all of them. In the table there are fewer than 250,000 clones, about 88% of which are singletons. This specimen comes from a study of blood T cell repertoires in COVID-19. Sequencing used peripheral blood. The sequence came from a woman in her 40s with acute or convalescent COVID-19. J is TRBJ1-2 and V is TRBV27; tentative D call: TRBD1 (6 bases). CDR3 loop: CASSLTGNYGYTF. Written as DNA, the CDR3 is TGTGCCAGCAGCCTTACAGGGAATTATGGCTACACCTTC.